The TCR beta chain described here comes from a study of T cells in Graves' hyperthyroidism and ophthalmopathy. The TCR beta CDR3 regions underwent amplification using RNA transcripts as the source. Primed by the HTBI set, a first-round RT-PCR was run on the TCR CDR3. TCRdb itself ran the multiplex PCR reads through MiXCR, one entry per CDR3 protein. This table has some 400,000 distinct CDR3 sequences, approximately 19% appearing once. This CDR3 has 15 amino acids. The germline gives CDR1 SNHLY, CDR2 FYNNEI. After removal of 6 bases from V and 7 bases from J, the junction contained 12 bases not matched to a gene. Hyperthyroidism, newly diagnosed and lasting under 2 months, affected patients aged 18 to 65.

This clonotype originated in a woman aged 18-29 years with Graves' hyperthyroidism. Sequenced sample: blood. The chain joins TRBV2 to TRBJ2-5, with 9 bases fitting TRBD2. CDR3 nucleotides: TGTGCCAGCAGCCCGGGTCTAGCGGGGCCGTGGACCCAGTACTTC. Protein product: CASSPGLAGPWTQYF.